Shown below are 9 T cell receptor beta chains from a single sample sequenced in a study of Graves' ophthalmopathy and Graves' hyperthyroidism. Amplified TCR beta CDR3 regions were obtained using RNA transcripts as template. HTBI primers primed a first-round RT-PCR, and a second-round multiplex PCR followed. One entry per CDR3 protein, called by TCRdb with MiXCR from the multiplex PCR reads. This table holds hundreds of thousands of distinct CDR3 sequences, about a fifth found once. Source material: peripheral blood. These receptor sequences come from a woman younger than 30 with stable Graves' hyperthyroidism. Some clones in this sample may be carry-over from other donors' samples.

The chain joins TRBV12-3 or TRBV12-4 to TRBJ1-2; D perhaps matches TRBD1 (5 bases). Trimming removed 8 bases at V and 4 bases at J, with 17 bases between. This CDR3 contains 14 residues. The CDR3 sequence is CASRNSGTPYGYTF. In nucleotides, the CDR3 is TGTGCCAGCCGCAATTCCGGGACGCCCTATGGCTACACCTTC.

There are many counts of this clonotype. The J gene is TRBJ1-1, the V gene TRBV4-2; 8 bases are shared with TRBD1. There are 20 residues in the CDR3. V dropped 0 bases and J dropped 2; count of bases not matched to a gene: 17. Germline V gives CDR1 LGHNA, CDR2 YNFKEQ. The CDR3 region has the DNA TGTGCCAGCAGCCAAGATCCAATTGGACAGGGATGGCCCTTAAACACTGAAGCTTTCTTT. Its translation is CASSQDPIGQGWPLNTEAFF.

There are many counts of this clonotype. The chain links TRBV6-1 to TRBJ1-2; no clear D. The germline CDR1 and CDR2 sequences are MNHNS and SASEGT. Between the trimmed V and J ends, which lost 4 bases and 8 bases, there was a span of 11 bases. CDR3 length equals 12 residues. The CDR3 protein is CASSGVDWGYTF. The CDR3 DNA reads as TGTGCCAGCAGTGGGGTCGACTGGGGCTACACCTTC.

Note on this clonotype: This may stem from a read error, because a much larger clone lies one nucleotide away. The CDR3 carries no conserved terminal phenylalanine or tryptophan, so it likely arises from a read error. CDR3 loop: CASSRQGGTKAFL. CDR3 nucleotides: TGTGCCAGTAGTCGGCAGGGAGGCACTAAAGCTTTCTTA. This rearrangement joins TRBV19 to TRBJ1-1; D perhaps matches TRBD1 (5 bases). The CDR3 is 13 amino acids. Per germline, CDR1 LNHDA and CDR2 SQIVND (reference sequence).

This clonotype was seen repeatedly, ten times or more. The chain couples TRBV6-2 or TRBV6-3 to TRBJ1-5, with D unresolved. CDR1 and CDR2 from the germline V gene are MNHEY and SVGEGT. The CDR3 consists of 14 residues. The V gene lost 8 bases and the J gene lost 6 bases, with 17 bases spanning the gap. CDR3 sequence: CASATSGIAQPQHF. In DNA, the CDR3 is TGTGCCAGCGCCACGTCCGGAATAGCTCAGCCCCAGCATTTT.

The chain has TRBV6-4 and TRBJ2-6, with 12 bases lining up with TRBD2. From germline, CDR1 is MRHNA and CDR2 SNTAGT. This CDR3 spans 19 amino acids. The J segment lost 4 bases and the V segment lost 10 bases, leaving 17 bases of the junction unmatched. The CDR3 DNA reads TGTGCCACTCGGGGGGCGACTAGCGGGAGTGCCGCGGGGGCCAACGTCCTGACTTTC. Translated: CATRGATSGSAAGANVLTF.

This clonotype has ten or more counts. The chain recombines TRBV12-3 or TRBV12-4 with TRBJ1-5; D uncertain. Trimming removed 5 bases from V and 0 bases from J, with 8 bases in between. This CDR3 is built from 14 residues. The CDR3 loop is CASSLRNSNQPQHF. As DNA, the CDR3 is TGTGCCAGCAGTCTCCGGAATAGCAATCAGCCCCAGCATTTT.

There are many counts of this clonotype. The chain recombines TRBV3-1 with TRBJ1-5; D unresolved. Between the trimmed V and J ends, which lost 8 bases and 6 bases, there was a span of 11 bases. The CDR3 has 12 amino acids. Germline lookup yields CDR1 LGHDT and CDR2 YNNKEL (reference sequence). CDR3 bases: TGTGCCAGCGGCCGGATCAGTCAGCCCCAGCATTTT. As protein: CASGRISQPQHF.

In this sample, this clonotype turned up many times. A read error may produce the germline difference seen at one junction end. The rearrangement joins TRBV6-2 or TRBV6-3 to TRBJ1-2; weak D call: TRBD1 (5 bases). Looked up from germline, CDR1 is MNHEY and CDR2 is SVGEGT. The CDR3 contains 13 residues. In DNA form, the CDR3 reads TGTGCCAGCAGTTACGACAGAAACTATGGCTGCACCTTC. Amino acid sequence: CASSYDRNYGCTF.